This T cell receptor beta chain comes out of a study of memory CD4+ T cells and cytomegalovirus serostatus. Study conclusions and caveats: Suggested: most of the CMV-linked TCR signature lies in CD4+ memory cells.

This CDR3 has 15 residues. Germline V lookup: CDR1 SGHVS, CDR2 FNYEAQ. J gave up 5 bases and V 6 bases, and 5 bases lay outside the gene matches. Clones were read by immunoSEQ multiplex PCR, and TCRdb kept only the in-frame ones, dropping some. Of 40,000 to 55,000 clones in the sample, approximately 82% are singletons; the top ten hold around 2%. Worth noting for this clone: The antigen is unknown.

The sort gate was single viable CD3+CD4+CD8-CD45RO+ cells for memory CD4+ T cells. Sequencing was performed on memory CD4+ T cells from blood. The chain recombines TRBV7-6 with TRBJ2-1; 12 bases line up with TRBD2. This TCR was recovered from an adult in good health and CMV-seronegative. This chain's CDR3 is CASRQLAGGDNEQFF. The CDR3 DNA follows: TGTGCCAGCAGACAACTAGCGGGGGGTGACAATGAGCAGTTCTTC.